Shown below are 3 T cell receptor beta chains from a single sample sequenced in a study of blood T cells in healthy people across ages. For the second PCR, which ran for 7 to 11 cycles, a sample-barcoded 5' primer and a J-beta primer mix were used. Each CDR3 protein is one row after TCRdb ran MiXCR on the 5' RACE reads. The sample includes roughly 800,000 distinct CDR3 sequences, approximately 25% of them seen just once. The sample also formed part of further work on T cells of mothers and their children.

The sequencing sample was made of blood. The receptors shown here come from a boy between 10 and 17 years old in good health.

The chain carries TRBV29-1 and TRBJ2-1; D is unclear. Germline V lookup: CDR1 SQVTM, CDR2 ANQGSEA. CDR3 size: 14 residues. The V gene lost 0 bases and the J gene lost 5 bases, with 11 bases spanning the gap. Here the CDR3 DNA reads TGCAGCGTTGAAGATTCAGCAGCCAACAATGAGCAGTTCTTC. The encoded protein is CSVEDSAANNEQFF.

The chain employs TRBV20-1 and TRBJ2-5; 13 nucleotides line up with TRBD2. Looked up from germline, CDR1 is DFQATT and CDR2 is SNEGSKA (reference sequence). The CDR3 runs 15 residues. V was pared by 3 bases and J by 4 bases, with 5 bases of the junction left unmatched. CDR3 nucleotide sequence: TGCAGTGCTAGGGGGACTAGCGGGGCCGGAGAGACCCAGTACTTC. Translation gives CSARGTSGAGETQYF.

Many counts were recorded for this clonotype. V is TRBV7-6 and J is TRBJ2-1; possibly TRBD2 for D (6 bases). The germline V gene has CDR1 SGHVS and CDR2 FNYEAQ. V dropped 0 bases and J dropped 10 bases, with 7 bases sitting between them. The CDR3 sequence is 12 residues long. CDR3 in amino acids: CASSLARGEQFF. The CDR3, as DNA: TGTGCCAGCAGCTTAGCGCGGGGCGAGCAGTTCTTC.